This TCR beta chain was identified in a study of blood T cell repertoires in COVID-19. V lost 4 bases and J lost 8; bases outside the gene matches: 8. The length of the CDR3 is 15 residues. CDR1 MGHRA and CDR2 YSYEKL come from the germline V gene. Original processing methods: Reference gene primers were amplified, and this amplification served to estimate nucleated cell counts. TCRdb keeps only in-frame clones here, not all; method: immunoSEQ multiplex PCR. That table is the source of V, J and clone size, and D and trimming were worked out from the DNA. This sample carries a few hundred thousand clones, approximately 86% of them seen once, and the ten largest clones take around 3%.

The sample consisted of peripheral blood. V is TRBV4-1 and J is TRBJ1-2, with 12 positions matching TRBD1. This TCR was recovered from a man in his sixties with acute or convalescent COVID-19. In nucleotides, the CDR3 is TGCGCCAGCAGCCCCAGGGGACAGGGGGCAGGGGGCTACACCTTC. Amino acids: CASSPRGQGAGGYTF.